Detailed here is one TCR beta chain. The data originate from a study of blood T cell repertoires in COVID-19. For the study at large: Italy, Spain and the United States were the sources of the convalescent and acute COVID-19 samples.

CDR3 size: 14 residues. Germline V lookup: CDR1 LGHDT, CDR2 YNNKEL (reference sequence). The germline V and J ends were trimmed by 3 bases and 8 bases, with 16 bases remaining between them. Profiled with immunoSEQ multiplex PCR; TCRdb holds only in-frame clones, not every one. The sample shows tens of thousands of clones, over 65% of them seen only once. The sample taken for sequencing was peripheral blood. This chain joins TRBV3-1 (or the pseudogene TRBV3-2) and TRBJ1-2, with no clear D. The clonotype originates from a human donor in a cohort sampled during active COVID-19. The chain's CDR3 is CASSHGFTREGYTF. CDR3 sequence (DNA): TGTGCCAGCAGCCACGGTTTTACAAGGGAGGGCTACACCTTC.